The 20 T cell receptor beta chains presented below share a single source sample, sequenced in a study of spatial heterogeneity in lung cancer. TCRdb fed the 5' RACE reads into MiXCR, producing one record per CDR3 protein. The sample consists of about 23,000 distinct CDR3 sequences, about 4.3% of them appearing once. Time point specified: sample taken at primary tumor resection. The input for sequencing was PBMCs, taken at surgery. The source is a male donor with early-stage non-small cell lung cancer.

The genes are TRBV7-2 and TRBJ1-2, with D possibly being TRBD1 (5 bases). Germline lookup yields CDR1 SGHTA and CDR2 FQGNSA. This CDR3 comprises 14 residues. Trimming removed 4 bases at V and 4 bases at J, with 13 bases between. This CDR3 is CASSSRDRSYGYTF. The CDR3 region has the DNA TGTGCCAGCAGCTCCAGGGACCGTTCCTATGGCTACACCTTC. The variable domain in full, with the rest retrieved from reference TRBV7-2 and TRBJ1-2, is GAGVSQSPSNKVTEKGKDVELRCDPISGHTALYWYRQSLGQGLEFLIYFQGNSAPDKSGLPSDRFSAERTGGSVSTLTIQRTQQEDSAVYLCASSSRDRSYGYTFGSGTRLTVV.

This clonotype was recorded many times. This chain joins TRBV1 and TRBJ2-3; TRBD1, the table's D call, was not compared with the DNA. TRBV1 is an annotated pseudogene. CDR3 length: 12 amino acids. CDR3 amino acids: CTSSQAPDTQYF. CDR3 bases: TGCACCAGCAGCCAAGCCCCTGATACGCAGTATTTT.

In this sample, this clonotype turned up many times. This sequence joins TRBV7-2 and TRBJ1-2; TRBD1 agrees at 9 bases. The trim removed 1 base at V and 6 bases at J, leaving 9 bases unmatched. The length of the CDR3 is 16 residues. From germline, CDR1 is SGHTA and CDR2 FQGNSA. DNA for the CDR3: TGTGCCAGCAGCTTAGGAGGACAGGGGAGGATCAATGGCTACACCTTC. Protein: CASSLGGQGRINGYTF.

This clonotype rates as medium-sized. The chain uses TRBV28 and TRBJ1-4; 8 bases match TRBD1. With 10 bases clipped from V and 3 bases from J, the junction kept 16 bases outside the gene matches. The CDR3 totals 17 residues. Germline V gives CDR1 MDHEN, CDR2 SYDVKM. The CDR3 region is CATRTGTSTRANEKLFF. CDR3 bases: TGTGCCACCAGGACAGGGACGTCTACTCGGGCTAATGAAAAACTGTTTTTT.

The table lists this clonotype with many counts. The V call is TRBV5-6, the J call TRBJ2-7; tentatively, D is TRBD1 (7 bases). V lost 4 bases, J lost 6 bases, and 23 bases lay in between. This CDR3 comprises 16 residues. Germline CDR1 and CDR2: SGHDT and YYEEEE. CDR3 loop: CASSEEGTGDTSEQYF. The CDR3 DNA reads as TGTGCCAGCAGCGAGGAGGGAACAGGGGATACCTCCGAGCAGTACTTC.

The sample holds many counts of this clonotype. The chain links TRBV7-2 to TRBJ2-7; D is uncertain. V was trimmed by 5 bases and J by 3 bases, leaving 5 bases between them. Germline CDR1 and CDR2: SGHTA and FQGNSA. The CDR3 consists of 11 residues. CDR3 sequence: CASSQFYEQYF. The CDR3 DNA is TGTGCCAGCAGCCAATTCTACGAGCAGTACTTC.

This clonotype occurred many times. The V call is TRBV7-2, the J call TRBJ2-1; D ambiguous. Germline V gene data show CDR1 as SGHTA and CDR2 as FQGNSA. The CDR3 sequence is 11 residues long. V shed 8 bases and J shed 11 bases, with 13 bases lying between them. The CDR3 is CASGIRLQQFF. The CDR3 nucleotides read TGTGCCAGCGGCATTAGACTTCAGCAGTTCTTC. The full variable domain, rest sourced from reference TRBV7-2 and TRBJ2-1, is GAGVSQSPSNKVTEKGKDVELRCDPISGHTALYWYRQSLGQGLEFLIYFQGNSAPDKSGLPSDRFSAERTGGSVSTLTIQRTQQEDSAVYLCASGIRLQQFFGPGTRLTVL.

In its sample, this clonotype was seen many times. The J gene is TRBJ2-5, the V gene TRBV7-2; 8 bases map to TRBD1. The CDR3 extends over 13 amino acids. The trim removed 5 bases at V and 4 bases at J, leaving 3 bases unmatched. Germline V CDR1 and CDR2: SGHTA, FQGNSA. This CDR3 is CASSPDRGETQYF. The CDR3 bases are TGTGCCAGCAGCCCCGACAGGGGAGAGACCCAGTACTTC.

Ten or more counts support this clonotype. The chain is built from TRBV27 and TRBJ1-6, with 9 nucleotides matching TRBD1. This CDR3 contains 16 residues. Per the germline V gene, CDR1 is MNHEY and CDR2 is SMNVEV (reference sequence). V gave up 7 bases and J gave up 9 bases; unmatched junction bases: 13. The CDR3 reads CASTIRGTGGFSPLHF. CDR3 sequence (DNA): TGTGCCAGCACCATTAGAGGCACAGGGGGCTTTTCACCCCTCCACTTT.

This clonotype was detected a few times. This sequence joins TRBV7-2 and TRBJ2-2; D perhaps matches TRBD2 (6 bases). The germline V and J ends were trimmed by 6 bases and 6 bases, with 11 bases remaining between them. The CDR3 totals 13 residues. Germline V CDR1 and CDR2: SGHTA, FQGNSA. In nucleotides, the CDR3 is TGTGCCAGCAGGGACTATTCTCCCGGGGAGCTGTTTTTT. Its translation: CASRDYSPGELFF.

This clonotype was observed many times. V usage is TRBV9 and J usage is TRBJ1-1; 9 bases line up with TRBD1. V lost 4 bases, J lost 3 bases, and 7 bases stayed unmatched. Germline CDR1 reads SGDLS; CDR2 reads YYNGEE. The CDR3 has 15 amino acids. DNA for the CDR3: TGTGCCAGCAGCCCCACAGGGGGCCGGGACACTGAAGCTTTCTTT. Protein sequence: CASSPTGGRDTEAFF.

Many counts were recorded for this clonotype. This chain uses TRBV7-8 with TRBJ1-5; weak D call: TRBD1 (5 bases). Germline assignment: CDR1 SGHVS and CDR2 FQNEAQ. CDR3 length equals 13 residues. Between the trimmed V and J ends, which lost 4 bases and 4 bases, there was a span of 8 bases. CDR3 residues: CASSSDRNQPQHF. CDR3 in DNA: TGTGCCAGCAGCTCCGACAGAAATCAGCCCCAGCATTTT.

This clonotype was seen ten or more times. The rearrangement joins TRBV6-1 to TRBJ2-2; D is perhaps TRBD1 (5 bases). The V gene lost 4 bases and the J gene lost 0 bases, with 12 bases spanning the gap. CDR3 length equals 16 residues. CDR1 and CDR2 (germline): MNHNS, SASEGT. CDR3 amino acids: CASSGGRGTNTGELFF. As DNA, the CDR3 is TGTGCCAGCAGTGGTGGAAGGGGAACGAACACCGGGGAGCTGTTTTTT.

This clonotype has at least ten counts. The chain has TRBV10-3 and TRBJ2-7, with 7 nucleotides matching TRBD2. CDR3 length: 15 residues. The germline V gene has CDR1 ENHRY and CDR2 SYGVKD. V was pared by 0 bases and J by 4 bases, with 6 bases of the junction left unmatched. The CDR3 region is CAISESGGIQYEQYF. CDR3 nucleotide sequence: TGTGCCATCAGTGAGTCGGGGGGGATTCAATACGAGCAGTACTTC.

This clonotype occurred many times. The DNA of the CDR3 is TGTGCCAGCTCACCAGGAACAGGGGAGGATACGCAGTATTTT. The encoded protein is CASSPGTGEDTQYF. The chain employs TRBV18 and TRBJ2-3; 7 bases line up with TRBD1. CDR3 length equals 14 residues. In germline, CDR1 is KGHSH, CDR2 LQKENI. V shed 2 bases and J 6 bases; nucleotides not matched to a gene: 5.

This clonotype was picked up many times. The chain uses TRBV7-2 and TRBJ1-5; possible D gene TRBD1, 6 bases. Trimming left V 5 bases short and J 1 base short, with 6 bases between. The CDR3 loop spans 13 amino acids. Germline V lookup: CDR1 SGHTA, CDR2 FQGNSA. CDR3: CASSDRSNQPQHF. In DNA, the CDR3 is TGTGCCAGCAGCGACAGGAGCAATCAGCCCCAGCATTTT.

This clonotype has a count of ten or more. The chain couples TRBV7-9 to TRBJ1-2; 7 positions agree with TRBD1. The CDR3 contains 14 residues. Germline CDR1 is SEHNR and CDR2 is FQNEAQ (reference sequence). V trimming: 3 bases; J trimming: 3 bases; junction bases outside the gene matches: 4. The CDR3 DNA follows: TGTGCCAGCAGCTTCGACAGGGAGGACTATGGCTACACCTTC. As protein: CASSFDREDYGYTF.

The sample holds many counts of this clonotype. The chain joins TRBV28 to TRBJ2-5; 12 nucleotides agree with TRBD2. The germline V gene encodes CDR1 MDHEN and CDR2 SYDVKM. The CDR3 consists of 15 residues. The ends lost 4 bases at V and 5 bases at J; junction bases unmatched: 5. The CDR3 here is CASSSLAGGMETQYF. DNA of the CDR3: TGTGCCAGCAGTTCCCTAGCGGGAGGGATGGAGACCCAGTACTTC.

This clonotype has more than one count but fewer than ten. The gene calls are TRBV30 and TRBJ2-1; the D gene is possibly TRBD2 (6 bases). CDR1 and CDR2 (germline): GTSNPN, SVGIG (reference sequence). Between the trimmed V and J ends, which lost 5 bases and 0 bases, there was a span of 8 bases. The length of the CDR3 is 13 residues. CDR3 DNA: TGTGCCTGGGCTAGCGTCTCCTACAATGAGCAGTTCTTC. This translates into CAWASVSYNEQFF. Filled out from reference TRBV30 and TRBJ2-1, the complete variable domain reads SQTIHQWPATLVQPVGSPLSLECTVEGTSNPNLYWYRQAAGRGLQLLFYSVGIGQISSEVPQNLSASRPQDRQFILSSKKLLLSDSGFYLCAWASVSYNEQFFGPGTRLTVL.

This clonotype has at least ten counts. This chain uses TRBV7-2 with TRBJ2-5, with 7 positions matching TRBD1. The CDR3 is 14 amino acids. CDR1 SGHTA and CDR2 FQGNSA come from the germline V gene. Germline trimming cut 4 bases from V and 1 base from J; bases unmatched to any gene: 3. CDR3 in DNA: TGTGCCAGCAGCTACCACAGGGGCCAAGAGACCCAGTACTTC. This gives the protein CASSYHRGQETQYF. The complete variable domain, with remaining parts taken from reference TRBV7-2 and TRBJ2-5, reads GAGVSQSPSNKVTEKGKDVELRCDPISGHTALYWYRQSLGQGLEFLIYFQGNSAPDKSGLPSDRFSAERTGGSVSTLTIQRTQQEDSAVYLCASSYHRGQETQYFGPGTRLLVL.